A single sample gave rise to the 4 T cell receptor beta chains below, sequenced in a study of T cells after yellow fever vaccination. TCRdb reprocessed the 5' RACE reads via MiXCR and lists one record per CDR3 protein. The sample has 120,000 to 150,000 distinct CDR3 sequences; 7% to 9% are singletons. The specimen was CD4+ T cells sorted from PBMCs, collected 5 days after the yellow fever booster vaccination. The receptor source for this set is a man aged 25-45 years who received the YFV17D yellow fever vaccine.

In this sample, this clonotype turned up many times. V and J are TRBV4-3 and TRBJ1-5; 11 nucleotides agree with TRBD1. V shed 0 bases and J 3 bases; nucleotides not matched to a gene: 4. Germline V CDR1 and CDR2: LGHNA, YSLEER. This CDR3 spans 17 amino acids. CDR3 bases: TGCGCCAGCAGCCAAGATCTGGGACAGGGGGACAATCAGCCCCAGCATTTT. Protein: CASSQDLGQGDNQPQHF.

This clonotype occurred many times. The gene calls are TRBV20-1 and TRBJ2-7, with 7 bases matching TRBD2. This CDR3 is built from 14 residues. V shed 3 bases, J shed 2 bases, and the junction held 7 bases outside the gene matches. Germline V gene lookup returns CDR1 DFQATT and CDR2 SNEGSKA (reference sequence). The CDR3 reads CSARTASGTYEQYF. The CDR3 region has the DNA TGCAGTGCTAGGACTGCTAGCGGTACCTACGAGCAGTACTTC.

This clonotype occurred many times. The chain is built from TRBV20-1 and TRBJ2-1, with 13 bases lining up with TRBD2. This CDR3 spans 16 amino acids. The ends lost 3 bases at V and 13 bases at J; junction bases unmatched: 15. Looked up from germline, CDR1 is DFQATT and CDR2 is SNEGSKA (reference sequence). The CDR3 is CSASGPGLAGPQFQFF. The CDR3 region has the DNA TGCAGTGCTAGTGGACCGGGACTAGCGGGACCGCAATTCCAGTTCTTC.

There are a few counts of this clonotype. The gene calls are TRBV5-8 and TRBJ2-5; either TRBD1 or TRBD2 may fit D (5 bases each). The V and J ends lost 2 bases and 9 bases respectively, with 14 bases between them. Germline V gene lookup returns CDR1 SGHTS and CDR2 YDEGEE. CDR3 length: 13 residues. In nucleotides, the CDR3 is TGTGCCAGCAGCTTACCTCCGGGACCTGCCCAGTACTTC. It yields the protein CASSLPPGPAQYF. Full variable domain (outside the CDR3, taken from reference TRBV5-8 and TRBJ2-5): EAGVTQSPTHLIKTRGQQATLRCSPISGHTSVYWYQQALGLGLQFLLWYDEGEERNRGNFPPRFSGRQFPNYSSELNVNALELEDSALYLCASSLPPGPAQYFGPGTRLLVL.